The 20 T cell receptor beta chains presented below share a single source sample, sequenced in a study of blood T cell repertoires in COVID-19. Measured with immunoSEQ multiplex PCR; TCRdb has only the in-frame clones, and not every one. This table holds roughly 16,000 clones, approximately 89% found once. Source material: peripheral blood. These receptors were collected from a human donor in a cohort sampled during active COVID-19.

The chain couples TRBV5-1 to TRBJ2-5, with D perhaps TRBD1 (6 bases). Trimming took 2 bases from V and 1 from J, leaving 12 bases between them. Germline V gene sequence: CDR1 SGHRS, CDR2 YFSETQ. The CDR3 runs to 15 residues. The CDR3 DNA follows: TGCGCCAGCAGCTTTGGGAACAGGGTCCAAGAGACCCAGTACTTC. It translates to CASSFGNRVQETQYF.

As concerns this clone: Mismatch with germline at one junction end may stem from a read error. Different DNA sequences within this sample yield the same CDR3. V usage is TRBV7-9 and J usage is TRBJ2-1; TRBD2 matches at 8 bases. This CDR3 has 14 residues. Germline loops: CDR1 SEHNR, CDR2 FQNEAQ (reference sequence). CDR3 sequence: CASSLAAGDNEQFF. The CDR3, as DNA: TGTGCCAGCAGTTTAGCAGCGGGGGACAATGAGCAGTTCTTC.

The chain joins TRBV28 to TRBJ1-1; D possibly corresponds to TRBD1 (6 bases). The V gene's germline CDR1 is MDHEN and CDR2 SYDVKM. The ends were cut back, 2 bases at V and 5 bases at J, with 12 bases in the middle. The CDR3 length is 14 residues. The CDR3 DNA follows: TGTGCCAGCAGTTTACCACTCACAGGGACTGAAGCTTTCTTT. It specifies CASSLPLTGTEAFF.

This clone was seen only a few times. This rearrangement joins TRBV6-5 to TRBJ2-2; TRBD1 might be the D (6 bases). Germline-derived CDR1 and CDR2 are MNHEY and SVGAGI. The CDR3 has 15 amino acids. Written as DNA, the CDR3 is TGTACCACCAAAGCGGCAGGGGAGAACACCGGGGAGCTGTTTTTT. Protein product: CTTKAAGENTGELFF.

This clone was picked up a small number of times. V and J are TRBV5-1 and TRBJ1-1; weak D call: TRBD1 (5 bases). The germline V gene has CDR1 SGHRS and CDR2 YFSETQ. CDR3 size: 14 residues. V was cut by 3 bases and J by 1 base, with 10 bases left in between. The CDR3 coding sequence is TGCGCCAGCAGCTCCCTGACAGAGAACACTGAAGCTTTCTTT. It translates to CASSSLTENTEAFF.

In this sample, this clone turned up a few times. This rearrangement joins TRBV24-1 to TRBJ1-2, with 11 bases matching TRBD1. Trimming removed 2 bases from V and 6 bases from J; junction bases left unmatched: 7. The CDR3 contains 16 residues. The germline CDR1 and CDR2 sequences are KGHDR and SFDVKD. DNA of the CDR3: TGTGCCACCAGTGATTCCCCGGGACAGGGGGTCCATGGCTACACCTTC. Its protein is CATSDSPGQGVHGYTF.

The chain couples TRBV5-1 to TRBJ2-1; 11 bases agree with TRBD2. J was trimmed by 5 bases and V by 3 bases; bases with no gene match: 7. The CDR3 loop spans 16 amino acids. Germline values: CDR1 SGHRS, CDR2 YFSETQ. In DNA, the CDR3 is TGCGCCAGCAGCTCGACTAGCGGGACGTGGGACAATGAGCAGTTCTTC. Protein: CASSSTSGTWDNEQFF.

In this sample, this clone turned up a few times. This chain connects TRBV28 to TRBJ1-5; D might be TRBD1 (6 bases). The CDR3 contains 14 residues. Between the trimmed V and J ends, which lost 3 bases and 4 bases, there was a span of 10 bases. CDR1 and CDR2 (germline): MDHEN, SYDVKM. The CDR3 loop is CASSLGGPNQPQHF. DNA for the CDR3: TGTGCCAGCAGTTTGGGGGGGCCAAATCAGCCCCAGCATTTT.

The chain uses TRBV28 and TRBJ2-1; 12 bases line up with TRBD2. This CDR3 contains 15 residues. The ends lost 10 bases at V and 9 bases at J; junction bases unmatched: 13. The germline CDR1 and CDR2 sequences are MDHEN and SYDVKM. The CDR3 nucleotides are TGTGCCACCGGAACTAGCGGGAGGACGTTTACTGAGCAGTTCTTC. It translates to CATGTSGRTFTEQFF.

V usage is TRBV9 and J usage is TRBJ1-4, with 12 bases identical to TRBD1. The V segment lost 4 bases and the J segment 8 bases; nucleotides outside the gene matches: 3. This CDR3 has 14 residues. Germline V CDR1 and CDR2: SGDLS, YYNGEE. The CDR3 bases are TGTGCCAGCAGCCCGGGGACAGGGGGCGAAAAACTGTTTTTT. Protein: CASSPGTGGEKLFF.

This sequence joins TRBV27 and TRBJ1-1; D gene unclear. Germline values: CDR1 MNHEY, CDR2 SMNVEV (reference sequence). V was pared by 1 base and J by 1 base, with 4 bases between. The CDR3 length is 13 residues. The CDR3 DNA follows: TGTGCCAGCAGTTTATTAGAGAACACTGAAGCTTTCTTT. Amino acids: CASSLLENTEAFF.

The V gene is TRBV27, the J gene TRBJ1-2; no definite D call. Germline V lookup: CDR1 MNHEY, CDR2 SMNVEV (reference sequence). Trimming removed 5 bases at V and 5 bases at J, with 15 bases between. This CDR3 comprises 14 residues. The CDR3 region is CASSPSGRTYGYTF. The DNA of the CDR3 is TGTGCCAGCAGTCCCTCCGGCCGGACTTATGGCTACACCTTC.

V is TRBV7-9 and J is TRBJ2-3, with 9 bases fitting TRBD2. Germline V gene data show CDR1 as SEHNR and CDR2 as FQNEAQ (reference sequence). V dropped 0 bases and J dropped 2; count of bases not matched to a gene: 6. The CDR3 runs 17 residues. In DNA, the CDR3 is TGTGCCAGCAGCTTAGCGGGGCTAGCGGGATTCACAGATACGCAGTATTTT. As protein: CASSLAGLAGFTDTQYF. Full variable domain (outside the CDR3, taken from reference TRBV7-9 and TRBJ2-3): DTGVSQNPRHKITKRGQNVTFRCDPISEHNRLYWYRQTLGQGPEFLTYFQNEAQLEKSRLLSDRFSAERPKGSFSTLEIQRTEQGDSAMYLCASSLAGLAGFTDTQYFGPGTRLTVL.

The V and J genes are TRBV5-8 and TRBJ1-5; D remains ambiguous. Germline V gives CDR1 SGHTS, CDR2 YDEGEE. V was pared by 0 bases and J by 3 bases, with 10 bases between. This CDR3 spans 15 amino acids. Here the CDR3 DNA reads TGTGCCAGCAGCTTGGGTGGGCACCTCAATCAGCCCCAGCATTTT. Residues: CASSLGGHLNQPQHF.

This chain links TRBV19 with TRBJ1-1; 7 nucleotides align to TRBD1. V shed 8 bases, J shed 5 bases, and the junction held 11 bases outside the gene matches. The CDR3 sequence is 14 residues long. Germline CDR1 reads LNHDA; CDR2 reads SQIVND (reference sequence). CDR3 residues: CASFDRDLGTEAFF. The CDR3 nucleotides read TGTGCCAGTTTCGACAGGGATTTGGGGACTGAAGCTTTCTTT.

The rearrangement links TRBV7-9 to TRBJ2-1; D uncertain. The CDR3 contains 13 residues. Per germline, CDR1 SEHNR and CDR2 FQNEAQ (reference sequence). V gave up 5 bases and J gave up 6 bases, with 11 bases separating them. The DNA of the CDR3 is TGTGCCAGCAGCCGTCTGAGAGGCAATGAGCAGTTCTTC. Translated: CASSRLRGNEQFF.

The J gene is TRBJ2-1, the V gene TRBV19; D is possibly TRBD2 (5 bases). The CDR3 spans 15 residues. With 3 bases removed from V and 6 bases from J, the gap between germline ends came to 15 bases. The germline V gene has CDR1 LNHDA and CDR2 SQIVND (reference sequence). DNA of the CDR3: TGTGCCAGTAGTATCGTAGCGCCCCTCGCCAATGAGCAGTTCTTC. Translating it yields CASSIVAPLANEQFF.

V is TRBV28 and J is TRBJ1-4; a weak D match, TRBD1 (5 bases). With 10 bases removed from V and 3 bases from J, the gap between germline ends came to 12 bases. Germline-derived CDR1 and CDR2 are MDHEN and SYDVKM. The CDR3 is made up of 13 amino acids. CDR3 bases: TGTGCCACCGTGGGGCGACCTAATGAAAAACTGTTTTTT. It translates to CATVGRPNEKLFF.

The CDR3, as DNA: TGTGCCAGTAGTCCCGATATTAATGGAGACACCGGGGAGCTGTTTTTT. Translating it yields CASSPDINGDTGELFF. V is TRBV19 and J is TRBJ2-2; D remains unclear. CDR3 length: 16 amino acids. CDR1 and CDR2 (germline): LNHDA, SQIVND (reference sequence). Trimming left V 5 bases short and J 3 bases short, with 16 bases between.

CDR3 DNA sequence: TGTGCCAGCAGTTTAGGGACAGCTAACTATGGCTACACCTTC. This sequence encodes CASSLGTANYGYTF. The V and J genes are TRBV28 and TRBJ1-2; TRBD1 matches 7 bases. The CDR3 totals 14 residues. Germline V gives CDR1 MDHEN, CDR2 SYDVKM. After removal of 2 bases from V and 0 bases from J, the junction contained 0 bases not matched to a gene.